This T cell receptor (beta chain) stems from a study of blood T cell repertoires in COVID-19. Generated by immunoSEQ multiplex PCR, the TCRdb table keeps only in-frame clones and is missing some. Among under 450,000 clones listed, approximately 90% were seen once. With V trimmed by 5 bases and J by 7 bases, 6 bases remained unmatched. Germline V lookup: CDR1 SGHTA, CDR2 FQGNSA. This CDR3 region has 14 residues. Sequenced sample: PBMCs or T cells enriched from blood (not recorded which). This clonotype originated in a woman in her thirties or forties who had been exposed to COVID-19. This sequence joins TRBV7-2 and TRBJ2-1, with TRBD2 identical over 9 bases. The CDR3 DNA reads TGTGCCAGCAGCCGGACTAGCGAGTGGAATGAGCAGTTCTTC. Translation gives CASSRTSEWNEQFF.